Listed below are T cell receptor beta chains from one sample, sequenced in a study of shared clonotypes between healthy human individuals. Sequencing was performed with immunoSEQ multiplex PCR; in TCRdb, only in-frame clones are kept and a portion is missing. The sample includes 950,000 to 1,300,000 clones, around 75% of them seen just once. The specimen was memory CD4+ T cells sorted from blood. The receptors shown here come from a man aged 18 to 35 in good health. The CDR3 runs from the conserved cysteine through the conserved F or W. A D gene is named only where the DNA matches it firmly. A row's size may be missing; if present it is once, few, many or a size class.

j_call: TRBJ1-6; clone_size: .; d_call: .; v_call: TRBV7-6; cdr3_nt: TGTGCCAGCAGCTTGCAGGGGTCGACCTCCTATAATTCACCCCTCCACTTT; cdr3_aa: CASSLQGSTSYNSPLHF
j_call: TRBJ2-2; clone_size: .; d_call: TRBD2; v_call: TRBV5-1; cdr3_nt: TGCGCCAGCAGCGGACTAGCGGTGGTCGGGGAGCTGTTTTTT; cdr3_aa: CASSGLAVVGELFF
j_call: TRBJ1-5; clone_size: few; d_call: .; v_call: TRBV6-1; cdr3_nt: TGTGCCAGCAGCGAACAGGGAGGTCAGCCCCAGCATTTT; cdr3_aa: CASSEQGGQPQHF
j_call: TRBJ2-5; clone_size: .; d_call: .; v_call: TRBV11-3; cdr3_nt: TGTGCCAGCAGCTGGGGGCCCCAAGAGACCCAGTACTTC; cdr3_aa: CASSWGPQETQYF
j_call: TRBJ1-5; clone_size: few; d_call: .; v_call: TRBV28; cdr3_nt: TGTGCCAGCAGTTCCGTATCCCAGCCCCAGCATTTT; cdr3_aa: CASSSVSQPQHF
j_call: TRBJ1-4; clone_size: .; d_call: .; v_call: TRBV28; cdr3_nt: TGTGCCAGCAGTTGGGGCGCAACTAATGAAAAACTGTTTTTT; cdr3_aa: CASSWGATNEKLFF
j_call: TRBJ1-1; clone_size: .; d_call: TRBD1; v_call: TRBV2; cdr3_nt: TGTGCCAGCAAGGGGACAGGGGGGAAAGGGGCTGAAGCTTTCTTT; cdr3_aa: CASKGTGGKGAEAFF
j_call: TRBJ2-7; clone_size: few; d_call: .; v_call: TRBV14; cdr3_nt: TGTGCCAGCAGCCAAGATGGCTGGGCCTACGAGCAGTACTTC; cdr3_aa: CASSQDGWAYEQYF
j_call: TRBJ2-7; clone_size: .; d_call: TRBD2; v_call: TRBV4-1; cdr3_nt: TGCGCCAGCAGCCAAGTCTCTGGGGGGGGATCCTACGAGCAGTACTTC; cdr3_aa: CASSQVSGGGSYEQYF
j_call: TRBJ2-1; clone_size: .; d_call: .; v_call: TRBV11-2; cdr3_nt: TGTGCCAGCAGCTTACGCGATGAGCAGTTCTTC; cdr3_aa: CASSLRDEQFF
j_call: TRBJ1-4; clone_size: .; d_call: TRBD1; v_call: TRBV28; cdr3_nt: TGTGCCAGTGTCAAGACAGGGGTTGGGACTAATGAAAAACTGTTTTTT; cdr3_aa: CASVKTGVGTNEKLFF
j_call: TRBJ2-3; clone_size: .; d_call: .; v_call: TRBV9; cdr3_nt: TGTGCCAGCAGCCCCAGGGGAGGGGATACGCAGTATTTT; cdr3_aa: CASSPRGGDTQYF
j_call: TRBJ1-1; clone_size: few; d_call: .; v_call: TRBV14; cdr3_nt: TGTGCCAGCAGCCTCCTAACGAGTTCCATGAACACTGAAGCTTTCTTT; cdr3_aa: CASSLLTSSMNTEAFF
j_call: TRBJ1-2; clone_size: .; d_call: .; v_call: TRBV5-8; cdr3_nt: TGTGCCAGCGGGGCAGGCTATGGCTACACCTTC; cdr3_aa: CASGAGYGYTF
j_call: TRBJ1-6; clone_size: .; d_call: .; v_call: TRBV7-2; cdr3_nt: TGTGCCAGCAGCTTACAGTATGACTTTAATTCACCCCTCCACTTT; cdr3_aa: CASSLQYDFNSPLHF
j_call: TRBJ2-4; clone_size: few; d_call: .; v_call: TRBV23-1; cdr3_nt: TGCGCCAGCAGTCGGCGAGACCTCTCCTCGGTTAAAAACATTCAGTACTTC; cdr3_aa: CASSRRDLSSVKNIQYF
j_call: TRBJ2-1; clone_size: .; d_call: .; v_call: TRBV7-9; cdr3_nt: TGTGCCAGCAGCATACCATCCAGGGAATATAATGAGCAGTTCTTC; cdr3_aa: CASSIPSREYNEQFF
j_call: TRBJ1-1; clone_size: few; d_call: .; v_call: TRBV5-1; cdr3_nt: TGCGCCAGCAGCTTAGCCAGAAACACTGAAGCTTTCTTT; cdr3_aa: CASSLARNTEAFF
j_call: TRBJ2-3; clone_size: .; d_call: TRBD2; v_call: TRBV5-1; cdr3_nt: TGCGCCAGCAGCTTGTTGTCTAGCGGCAGCTTGACAGATACGCAGTATTTT; cdr3_aa: CASSLLSSGSLTDTQYF
j_call: TRBJ2-3; clone_size: .; d_call: TRBD2; v_call: TRBV5-1; cdr3_nt: TGCGCCAGCAGCCCCACGGCGGGGGTACGGACAGATACGCAGTATTTT; cdr3_aa: CASSPTAGVRTDTQYF
j_call: TRBJ2-3; clone_size: .; d_call: TRBD2; v_call: TRBV6-6; cdr3_nt: TGTGCCAGCAGTTTCGGAGCGGGGGGGAGCACAGATACGCAGTATTTT; cdr3_aa: CASSFGAGGSTDTQYF
j_call: TRBJ2-1; clone_size: many; d_call: TRBD2; v_call: TRBV2; cdr3_nt: TGTGCCAGCGTCCTAGCGGGGGTCCTTGGTGAGCAGTTCTTC; cdr3_aa: CASVLAGVLGEQFF
j_call: TRBJ2-2; clone_size: .; d_call: TRBD1; v_call: TRBV5-1; cdr3_nt: TGCGCCAGCAGCTTGTCCTTCGGGACAGGGATTCAAAACGCCGGGGAGCTGTTTTTT; cdr3_aa: CASSLSFGTGIQNAGELFF
j_call: TRBJ1-2; clone_size: .; d_call: TRBD1; v_call: TRBV5-6; cdr3_nt: TGTGCCAGCAGCTTACACCCGGGACAGGGCTTCAACTATGGCTACACCTTC; cdr3_aa: CASSLHPGQGFNYGYTF
j_call: TRBJ1-1; clone_size: .; d_call: .; v_call: TRBV7-6; cdr3_nt: TGTGCCAGCAGCTTGGACTATGAAGCTTTCTTT; cdr3_aa: CASSLDYEAFF
j_call: TRBJ2-1; clone_size: few; d_call: .; v_call: TRBV18; cdr3_nt: TGTGCCAGCTCACCACCGATAAGGAACCCCCAACAGGGCAATGAGCAGTTCTTC; cdr3_aa: CASSPPIRNPQQGNEQFF
j_call: TRBJ2-7; clone_size: .; d_call: .; v_call: TRBV5-4; cdr3_nt: TGTGCCAGCAGCACGGGGACACTCTACGAGCAGTACTTC; cdr3_aa: CASSTGTLYEQYF
j_call: TRBJ1-1; clone_size: .; d_call: .; v_call: TRBV5-1; cdr3_nt: TGCGCCAGCAGCTTGGGGGGCCTGAACACTGAAGCTTTCTTT; cdr3_aa: CASSLGGLNTEAFF
j_call: TRBJ1-3; clone_size: .; d_call: .; v_call: TRBV6-1; cdr3_nt: TGTGCCAGCAGTGAAGTAGGAGTCGGTGGAAACACCATATATTTT; cdr3_aa: CASSEVGVGGNTIYF
j_call: TRBJ2-2; clone_size: .; d_call: .; v_call: TRBV28; cdr3_nt: TGTGCCAGCACCGGGTCCCCCCTCAACACCGGGGAGCTGTTTTTT; cdr3_aa: CASTGSPLNTGELFF
j_call: TRBJ2-7; clone_size: few; d_call: .; v_call: TRBV5-1; cdr3_nt: TGCGCCAGCAGCTTGGGAGGGTCCGCTGGGGAGCAGTACTTC; cdr3_aa: CASSLGGSAGEQYF
j_call: TRBJ1-1; clone_size: .; d_call: .; v_call: TRBV27; cdr3_nt: TGTGCCAGCAGTCGGACGGGGACTATGAACACTGAAGCTTTCTTT; cdr3_aa: CASSRTGTMNTEAFF
j_call: TRBJ2-2; clone_size: .; d_call: .; v_call: TRBV7-9; cdr3_nt: TGTGCCAGCAGCCGGGAGAGCCCCACCGGGGAGCTGTTTTTT; cdr3_aa: CASSRESPTGELFF
j_call: TRBJ2-3; clone_size: .; d_call: .; v_call: TRBV5-1; cdr3_nt: TGCGCCAGCAGCTTGGTACGCGGGTCTAGCACAGATACGCAGTATTTT; cdr3_aa: CASSLVRGSSTDTQYF
j_call: TRBJ2-4; clone_size: .; d_call: .; v_call: TRBV19; cdr3_nt: TGTGCCAGTAGCGGACCCGGGACACCAGTAGCCAAAAACATTCAGTACTTC; cdr3_aa: CASSGPGTPVAKNIQYF
j_call: TRBJ1-1; clone_size: few; d_call: .; v_call: TRBV6-5; cdr3_nt: TGTGCCAGCAGTTATCAGGTTAACACTGAAGCTTTCTTT; cdr3_aa: CASSYQVNTEAFF
j_call: TRBJ2-4; clone_size: .; d_call: .; v_call: TRBV5-5; cdr3_nt: TGTGCCAGCAGCTTAGGGGGTCGCGACATTCAGTACTTC; cdr3_aa: CASSLGGRDIQYF
j_call: TRBJ1-2; clone_size: .; d_call: TRBD1; v_call: TRBV2; cdr3_nt: TGTGCCAGCACGAAGAGGACAGGGGGCCAGGAGATCTATGGCTACACCTTC; cdr3_aa: CASTKRTGGQEIYGYTF
j_call: TRBJ1-2; clone_size: .; d_call: TRBD1; v_call: TRBV6-5; cdr3_nt: TGTGCCAGCAGTGGTGACAGGGGTTATGGCTACACCTTC; cdr3_aa: CASSGDRGYGYTF